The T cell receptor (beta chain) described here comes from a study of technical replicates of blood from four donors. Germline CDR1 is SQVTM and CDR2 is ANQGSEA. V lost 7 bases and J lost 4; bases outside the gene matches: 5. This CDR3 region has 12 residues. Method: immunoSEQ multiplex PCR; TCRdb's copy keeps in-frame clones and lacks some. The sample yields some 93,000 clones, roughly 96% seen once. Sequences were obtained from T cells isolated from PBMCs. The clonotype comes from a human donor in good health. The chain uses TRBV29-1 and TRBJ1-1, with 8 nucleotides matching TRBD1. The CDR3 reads CSGRTGFTEAFF. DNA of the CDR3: TGCAGCGGGCGGACAGGGTTCACTGAAGCTTTCTTT.